This T cell receptor beta chain was observed in a study of blood T cell repertoires in COVID-19. Study-level information: COVID-19 samples from acute and convalescent phases originated in the United States, Italy and Spain. Sources were T cells, B-cell-depleted T cells, or PBMCs; the material itself was cDNA or gDNA.

Per the authors' pipeline: Estimates of nucleated cell counts were drawn from the amplification of reference gene primers. Profiled with immunoSEQ multiplex PCR; TCRdb holds only in-frame clones, not every one. That table furnishes V, J and clone size, whereas the DNA furnished D and trimming. This sample has a few hundred thousand clones, with about 88% found just once. Those enrolled in Seattle joined during active infection and were followed longitudinally afterward. This clone was picked up a small number of times. The junction had 8 bases not matched to a gene; V was cut back by 6 bases and J by 1 base. There are 15 residues in the CDR3. CDR1 SEHNR and CDR2 FQNEAQ come from the germline V gene (reference sequence).

Sequenced sample: peripheral blood. The chain has TRBV7-9 and TRBJ1-1; TRBD1 matches at 7 bases. The TCR originated in a woman aged 65 to 85 with COVID-19, enrolled during active disease. In nucleotides, the CDR3 is TGTGCCAGCAGATCCTTTCGGGACAGGAACACTGAAGCTTTCTTT. Protein: CASRSFRDRNTEAFF. Looking up the rest from reference TRBV7-9 and TRBJ1-1 gives the full variable domain: DTGVSQNPRHKITKRGQNVTFRCDPISEHNRLYWYRQTLGQGPEFLTYFQNEAQLEKSRLLSDRFSAERPKGSFSTLEIQRTEQGDSAMYLCASRSFRDRNTEAFFGQGTRLTVV.